This T cell receptor (beta chain) came from a study of CD8 T cells in ankylosing spondylitis. There are many counts of this clonotype. The germline V gene encodes CDR1 DFQATT and CDR2 SNEGSKA (reference sequence). With 0 bases removed from V and 0 bases from J, the gap between germline ends came to 18 bases. The CDR3 runs to 18 residues. TCR beta libraries were made by quantitative 5'-RACE with molecular barcodes. TCRdb reprocessed the 5' RACE reads with MiXCR, giving one entry per CDR3 protein. The sample yields 250,000 to 400,000 distinct CDR3 sequences, around a tenth seen once. The TCR was taken from a female donor with ankylosing spondylitis or in good health (not recorded which). Material: blood, either unsorted or a sorted T cell fraction (not recorded which). The chain uses TRBV20-1 and TRBJ2-1, with D perhaps matching TRBD1 (5 bases). The CDR3 region has the DNA TGCAGTGCTAGAGATTTCTCAGGGTCCCCCAGCTCCTACAATGAGCAGTTCTTC. It is translated as CSARDFSGSPSSYNEQFF.